This T cell receptor (beta chain) was sequenced in a study of blood T cell repertoires in COVID-19. Turning to the study itself: Acute and convalescent COVID-19 samples came from the United States, Italy and Spain. Sources were T cells, B-cell-depleted T cells, or PBMCs; the material itself was cDNA or gDNA.

Under the authors' procedure: Amplifying reference gene primers gave estimates of nucleated cell counts. The repertoire was sequenced with immunoSEQ multiplex PCR; TCRdb's copy has only in-frame clones and lacks some. V, J and clone size are those of that table, while D and trimming were read from the DNA. The table records roughly 67,000 clones, over 75% of them present only once. V shed 4 bases and J 5 bases; nucleotides not matched to a gene: 7. Germline CDR1 is MNHEY and CDR2 is SMNVEV (reference sequence). The CDR3 consists of 16 residues. Sequenced input: peripheral blood. This TCR derives from a man aged 45-65 years with acute or convalescent COVID-19. The rearrangement joins TRBV27 to TRBJ2-5, with 13 positions matching TRBD2. CDR3 DNA sequence: TGTGCCAGCAGTTCACTAGCGGGGGGGGATTGGGAGACCCAGTACTTC. Translating it yields CASSSLAGGDWETQYF.